A selection of T cell receptor beta chains follows, all from one sample in a study of blood T cells in healthy people across ages. TCRdb redid the calling of the 5' RACE reads with MiXCR, one entry per CDR3 protein. Among 350,000 to 450,000 distinct CDR3 sequences listed, 45% to 60% were seen once. The sample was blood. These receptors were collected from a man aged 55 to 69 in good health. The CDR3 runs from the conserved cysteine through the conserved F or W. The D gene is left open where the match is weak. Where a row states a size, it is once, few, many or the class of an expanded clone; other rows omit it.

abundance: NA; j_gene: TRBJ2-5; v_gene: TRBV20-1; d_gene: NA; CDR3aa: CSADTRLASETQYF; CDR3nt: TGCAGTGCCGACACTAGGTTAGCCTCAGAGACCCAGTACTTC
abundance: NA; j_gene: TRBJ2-7; v_gene: TRBV29-1; d_gene: NA; CDR3aa: CSVGAGAHSREQYF; CDR3nt: TGCAGCGTTGGGGCGGGGGCACATTCGAGGGAGCAGTACTTC
abundance: few; j_gene: TRBJ2-7; v_gene: TRBV5-1; d_gene: TRBD2; CDR3aa: CASSLKASGRFYEQYF; CDR3nt: TGCGCCAGCAGCTTGAAGGCTAGCGGGAGATTCTACGAGCAGTACTTC
abundance: few; j_gene: TRBJ2-7; v_gene: TRBV15; d_gene: NA; CDR3aa: CATSAQLDLEQYF; CDR3nt: TGTGCCACCAGCGCCCAGCTCGACCTCGAGCAGTACTTC
abundance: NA; j_gene: TRBJ2-1; v_gene: TRBV7-2; d_gene: NA; CDR3aa: CASSFGRGDEQFF; CDR3nt: TGTGCCAGCAGCTTCGGGAGAGGGGATGAGCAGTTCTTC
abundance: NA; j_gene: TRBJ2-5; v_gene: TRBV24-1; d_gene: TRBD1; CDR3aa: CATSDVWDRENEQYF; CDR3nt: TGTGCCACCAGTGATGTGTGGGACAGGGAAAATGAGCAGTACTTC
abundance: NA; j_gene: TRBJ2-7; v_gene: TRBV7-2; d_gene: TRBD1; CDR3aa: CASSFGGTGSVNEQYF; CDR3nt: TGTGCCAGCAGCTTTGGGGGGACAGGGTCGGTCAACGAGCAGTACTTC
abundance: NA; j_gene: TRBJ2-3; v_gene: TRBV12-3/TRBV12-4; d_gene: TRBD2; CDR3aa: CASSLRTSGSGADTQYF; CDR3nt: TGTGCCAGCAGTCTCCGGACTAGCGGGAGTGGGGCAGATACGCAGTATTTT
abundance: few; j_gene: TRBJ2-3; v_gene: TRBV27; d_gene: NA; CDR3aa: CASSVRSGDRRLTDTQYF; CDR3nt: TGTGCCAGCAGTGTCCGCTCGGGGGACCGAAGACTCACAGATACGCAGTATTTT
abundance: NA; j_gene: TRBJ2-1; v_gene: TRBV30; d_gene: NA; CDR3aa: CAWSGDGGHNNNEQFF; CDR3nt: TGTGCCTGGAGTGGGGACGGCGGTCACAATAACAATGAGCAGTTCTTC
abundance: NA; j_gene: TRBJ2-5; v_gene: TRBV3-1; d_gene: NA; CDR3aa: CASSQTRDFNEQYF; CDR3nt: TGTGCCAGCAGCCAAACCCGGGACTTCAATGAGCAGTACTTC
abundance: many; j_gene: TRBJ2-7; v_gene: TRBV7-8; d_gene: TRBD2; CDR3aa: CASTPLAGGHEQYF; CDR3nt: TGTGCCAGCACCCCTCTAGCGGGAGGCCACGAGCAGTACTTC
abundance: many; j_gene: TRBJ1-6; v_gene: TRBV12-3/TRBV12-4; d_gene: NA; CDR3aa: CATGQGGSIVHF; CDR3nt: TGTGCCACTGGGCAGGGTGGTAGTATTGTCCACTTT
abundance: NA; j_gene: TRBJ2-1; v_gene: TRBV29-1; d_gene: TRBD2; CDR3aa: CSAGTSDNEQFF; CDR3nt: TGCAGCGCAGGGACTAGCGACAATGAGCAGTTCTTC
abundance: NA; j_gene: TRBJ2-3; v_gene: TRBV9; d_gene: NA; CDR3aa: CASSVDGTDTQYF; CDR3nt: TGTGCCAGCAGCGTAGATGGGACAGATACGCAGTATTTT
abundance: few; j_gene: TRBJ2-2; v_gene: TRBV29-1; d_gene: NA; CDR3aa: CSVGAGTGGELFF; CDR3nt: TGCAGCGTGGGGGCGGGAACAGGCGGGGAGCTGTTTTTT
abundance: NA; j_gene: TRBJ1-1; v_gene: TRBV5-1; d_gene: NA; CDR3aa: CASSLDGRPNTEAFF; CDR3nt: TGCGCCAGCAGCTTGGATGGCAGGCCGAACACTGAAGCTTTCTTT
abundance: many; j_gene: TRBJ1-2; v_gene: TRBV28; d_gene: NA; CDR3aa: CASRDPRGANYGYTF; CDR3nt: TGTGCCAGCAGGGATCCCAGGGGCGCTAACTATGGCTACACCTTC
abundance: NA; j_gene: TRBJ2-7; v_gene: TRBV15; d_gene: NA; CDR3aa: CATSREVLYEQYF; CDR3nt: TGTGCCACCAGCAGGGAGGTCCTCTACGAGCAGTACTTC
abundance: NA; j_gene: TRBJ2-3; v_gene: TRBV5-1; d_gene: NA; CDR3aa: CASSLDLEIVAQYF; CDR3nt: TGCGCCAGCAGCTTGGATCTAGAGATAGTGGCGCAGTATTTT
abundance: many; j_gene: TRBJ2-5; v_gene: TRBV15; d_gene: NA; CDR3aa: CATSRDVVSPLYF; CDR3nt: TGTGCCACCAGCAGAGATGTAGTATCTCCCCTGTACTTC
abundance: many; j_gene: TRBJ2-5; v_gene: TRBV5-1; d_gene: NA; CDR3aa: CASSFITPGQETQYF; CDR3nt: TGCGCCAGCAGCTTCATAACCCCGGGCCAAGAGACCCAGTACTTC
abundance: few; j_gene: TRBJ2-2; v_gene: TRBV28; d_gene: NA; CDR3aa: CASIATIETGELFF; CDR3nt: TGTGCCAGCATTGCGACAATTGAGACCGGGGAGCTGTTTTTT
abundance: once; j_gene: TRBJ2-3; v_gene: TRBV6-4; d_gene: NA; CDR3aa: CASSDSIRGADTQYF; CDR3nt: TGTGCCAGCAGTGACTCGATCCGTGGGGCAGATACGCAGTATTTT
abundance: few; j_gene: TRBJ2-5; v_gene: TRBV6-1; d_gene: NA; CDR3aa: CASSEFGVRGGAGETQYF; CDR3nt: TGTGCCAGCAGTGAATTTGGGGTTCGGGGTGGAGCCGGAGAGACCCAGTACTTC
abundance: NA; j_gene: TRBJ1-2; v_gene: TRBV9; d_gene: TRBD1; CDR3aa: CASSVATARGRMTNYGYTF; CDR3nt: TGTGCCAGCAGCGTAGCTACGGCCAGGGGGCGAATGACTAACTATGGCTACACCTTC
abundance: NA; j_gene: TRBJ1-5; v_gene: TRBV12-3/TRBV12-4; d_gene: NA; CDR3aa: CASKRSETGTPNQPQHF; CDR3nt: TGTGCCAGCAAGAGGTCCGAAACCGGGACACCAAATCAGCCCCAGCATTTT
abundance: NA; j_gene: TRBJ2-7; v_gene: TRBV5-1; d_gene: NA; CDR3aa: CASSLVGSLYEQYF; CDR3nt: TGCGCCAGCAGCTTGGTTGGCAGCCTCTACGAGCAGTACTTC
abundance: NA; j_gene: TRBJ1-1; v_gene: TRBV4-2; d_gene: NA; CDR3aa: CASSQVGGPNTEAFF; CDR3nt: TGTGCCAGCAGCCAAGTTGGGGGCCCGAACACTGAAGCTTTCTTT
abundance: once; j_gene: TRBJ2-1; v_gene: TRBV30; d_gene: NA; CDR3aa: CAWTDTYNEQFF; CDR3nt: TGTGCCTGGACCGATACATACAATGAGCAGTTCTTC
abundance: few; j_gene: TRBJ2-1; v_gene: TRBV10-3; d_gene: TRBD2; CDR3aa: CAISEPGGGDNEQFF; CDR3nt: TGTGCCATCAGTGAACCGGGTGGGGGGGACAATGAGCAGTTCTTC
abundance: few; j_gene: TRBJ2-6; v_gene: TRBV29-1; d_gene: TRBD2; CDR3aa: CSVEGTSGGVLSGANVLTF; CDR3nt: TGCAGCGTTGAAGGGACTAGCGGGGGGGTACTCTCTGGGGCCAACGTCCTGACTTTC
abundance: NA; j_gene: TRBJ2-1; v_gene: TRBV7-2; d_gene: TRBD2; CDR3aa: CASSYGLAGLDNEQFF; CDR3nt: TGTGCCAGCAGCTACGGACTAGCGGGACTCGACAATGAGCAGTTCTTC
abundance: NA; j_gene: TRBJ2-5; v_gene: TRBV25-1; d_gene: NA; CDR3aa: CASRSPGNEQYF; CDR3nt: TGTGCCAGCAGATCCCCCGGCAATGAGCAGTACTTC
abundance: NA; j_gene: TRBJ1-5; v_gene: TRBV3-1; d_gene: NA; CDR3aa: CASSQQVGGNQPQHF; CDR3nt: TGTGCCAGCAGCCAACAGGTCGGGGGCAATCAGCCCCAGCATTTT
abundance: once; j_gene: TRBJ2-4; v_gene: TRBV6-2/TRBV6-3; d_gene: TRBD2; CDR3aa: CASSYRTSGTEPPAKNIQYF; CDR3nt: TGTGCCAGCAGTTACAGGACTAGCGGGACCGAACCTCCAGCCAAAAACATTCAGTACTTC
abundance: many; j_gene: TRBJ2-3; v_gene: TRBV4-1; d_gene: TRBD2; CDR3aa: CASSQVNLAATDTQYF; CDR3nt: TGCGCCAGCAGCCAGGTTAATCTAGCGGCTACAGATACGCAGTATTTT
abundance: NA; j_gene: TRBJ1-5; v_gene: TRBV20-1; d_gene: TRBD1; CDR3aa: CSARRGQGNQPQHF; CDR3nt: TGCAGTGCCCGGCGGGGACAGGGGAATCAGCCCCAGCATTTT
abundance: NA; j_gene: TRBJ2-5; v_gene: TRBV20-1; d_gene: NA; CDR3aa: CSAMSLTQYF; CDR3nt: TGCAGTGCTATGTCATTGACCCAGTACTTC
abundance: NA; j_gene: TRBJ1-1; v_gene: TRBV12-3/TRBV12-4; d_gene: NA; CDR3aa: CASSHPAASTMNTEAFF; CDR3nt: TGTGCCAGCTCTCACCCGGCAGCGAGTACCATGAACACTGAAGCTTTCTTT
abundance: NA; j_gene: TRBJ1-5; v_gene: TRBV6-6; d_gene: TRBD1; CDR3aa: CASSGQGGNQPQHF; CDR3nt: TGTGCCAGCAGTGGACAGGGTGGAAATCAGCCCCAGCATTTT
abundance: few; j_gene: TRBJ2-7; v_gene: TRBV5-5; d_gene: TRBD1; CDR3aa: CASSLGDRVYEQYF; CDR3nt: TGTGCCAGCAGCTTGGGGGACAGGGTCTACGAGCAGTACTTC
abundance: few; j_gene: TRBJ2-7; v_gene: TRBV20-1; d_gene: NA; CDR3aa: CSAGSLASPHEQYF; CDR3nt: TGCAGTGCTGGTAGCCTAGCCTCCCCCCACGAGCAGTACTTC